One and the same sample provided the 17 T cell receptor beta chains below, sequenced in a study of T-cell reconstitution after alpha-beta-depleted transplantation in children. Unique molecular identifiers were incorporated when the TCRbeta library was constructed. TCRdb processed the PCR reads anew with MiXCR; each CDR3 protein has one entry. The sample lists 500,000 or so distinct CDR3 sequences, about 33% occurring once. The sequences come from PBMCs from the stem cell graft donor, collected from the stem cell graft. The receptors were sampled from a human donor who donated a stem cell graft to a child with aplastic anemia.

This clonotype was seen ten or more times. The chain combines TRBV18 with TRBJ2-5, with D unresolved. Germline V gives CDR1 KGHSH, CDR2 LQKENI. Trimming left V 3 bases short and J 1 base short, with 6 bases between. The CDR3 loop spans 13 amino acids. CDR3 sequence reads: CASSPTVQETQYF. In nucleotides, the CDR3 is TGTGCCAGCTCACCGACGGTCCAAGAGACCCAGTACTTC. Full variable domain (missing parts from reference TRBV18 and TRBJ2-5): NAGVMQNPRHLVRRRGQEARLRCSPMKGHSHVYWYRQLPEEGLKFMVYLQKENIIDESGMPKERFSAEFPKEGPSILRIQQVVRGDSAAYFCASSPTVQETQYFGPGTRLLVL.

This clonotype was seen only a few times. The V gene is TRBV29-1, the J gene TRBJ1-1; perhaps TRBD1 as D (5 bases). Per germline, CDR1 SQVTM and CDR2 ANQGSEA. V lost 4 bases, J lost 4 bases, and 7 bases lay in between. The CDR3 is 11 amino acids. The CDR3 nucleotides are TGCAGCGTTGGCAGGGTCACTGAAGCTTTCTTT. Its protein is CSVGRVTEAFF.

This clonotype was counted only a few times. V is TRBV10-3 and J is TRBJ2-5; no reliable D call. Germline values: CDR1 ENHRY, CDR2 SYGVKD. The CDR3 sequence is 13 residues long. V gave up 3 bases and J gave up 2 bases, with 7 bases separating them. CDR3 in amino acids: CAISDPPQETQYF. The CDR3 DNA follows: TGTGCCATCAGTGATCCGCCGCAAGAGACCCAGTACTTC.

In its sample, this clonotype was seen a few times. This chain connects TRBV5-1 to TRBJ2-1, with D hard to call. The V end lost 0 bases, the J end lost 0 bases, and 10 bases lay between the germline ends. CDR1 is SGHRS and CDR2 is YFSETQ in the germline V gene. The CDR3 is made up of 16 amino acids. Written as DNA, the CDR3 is TGCGCCAGCAGCTTGGCGTTGGCGAACTCCTACAATGAGCAGTTCTTC. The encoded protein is CASSLALANSYNEQFF.

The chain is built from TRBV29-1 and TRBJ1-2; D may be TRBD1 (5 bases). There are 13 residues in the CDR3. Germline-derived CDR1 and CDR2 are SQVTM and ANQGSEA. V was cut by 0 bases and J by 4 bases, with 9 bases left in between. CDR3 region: CSVEEGTAYGYTF. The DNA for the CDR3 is TGCAGCGTTGAAGAAGGGACGGCCTATGGCTACACCTTC.

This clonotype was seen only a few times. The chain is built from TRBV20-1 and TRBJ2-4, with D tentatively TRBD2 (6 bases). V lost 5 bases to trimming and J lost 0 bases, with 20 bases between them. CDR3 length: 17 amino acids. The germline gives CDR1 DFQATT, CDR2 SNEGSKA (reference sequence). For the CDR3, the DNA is TGCAGTGCTTCAAAAGGAGGGAGTGAGCTAGCCAAAAACATTCAGTACTTC. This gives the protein CSASKGGSELAKNIQYF.

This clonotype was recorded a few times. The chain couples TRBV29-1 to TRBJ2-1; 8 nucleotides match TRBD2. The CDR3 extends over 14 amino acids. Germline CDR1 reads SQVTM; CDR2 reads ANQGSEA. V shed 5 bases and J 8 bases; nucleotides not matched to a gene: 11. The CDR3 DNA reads TGCAGCGTTACTCCAGCGGGAGCCGGCGATGAGCAGTTCTTC. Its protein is CSVTPAGAGDEQFF.

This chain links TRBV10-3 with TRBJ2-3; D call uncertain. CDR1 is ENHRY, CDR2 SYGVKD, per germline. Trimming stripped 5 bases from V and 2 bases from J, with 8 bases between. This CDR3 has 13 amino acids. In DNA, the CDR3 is TGTGCCATCAGTTTTAAACTCACAGATACGCAGTATTTT. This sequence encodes CAISFKLTDTQYF.

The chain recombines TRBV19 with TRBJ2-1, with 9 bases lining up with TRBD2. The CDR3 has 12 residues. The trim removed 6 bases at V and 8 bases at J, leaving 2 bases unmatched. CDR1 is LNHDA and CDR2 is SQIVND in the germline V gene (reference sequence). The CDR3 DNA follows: TGTGCCAGTAGGTGGACTAGCGATGAGCAGTTCTTC. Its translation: CASRWTSDEQFF.

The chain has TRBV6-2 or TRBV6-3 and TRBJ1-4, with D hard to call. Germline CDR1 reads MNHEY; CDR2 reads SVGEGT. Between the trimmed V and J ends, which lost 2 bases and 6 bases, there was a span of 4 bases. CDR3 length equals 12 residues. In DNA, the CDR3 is TGTGCCAGCAGTTACGGGGATGAAAAACTGTTTTTT. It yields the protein CASSYGDEKLFF.

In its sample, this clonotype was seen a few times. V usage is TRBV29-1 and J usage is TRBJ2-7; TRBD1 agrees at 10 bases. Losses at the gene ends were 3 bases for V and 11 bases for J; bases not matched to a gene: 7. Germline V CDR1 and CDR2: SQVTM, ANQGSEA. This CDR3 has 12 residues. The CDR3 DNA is TGCAGCGTTGATTACGGACAGGGGGTTGAGTACTTC. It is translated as CSVDYGQGVEYF.

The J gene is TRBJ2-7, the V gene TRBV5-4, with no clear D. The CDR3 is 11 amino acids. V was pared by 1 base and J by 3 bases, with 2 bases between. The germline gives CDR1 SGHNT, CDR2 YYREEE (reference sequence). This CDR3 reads CASSLNYEQYV. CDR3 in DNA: TGTGCCAGCAGCTTGAACTACGAGCAGTACGTC.

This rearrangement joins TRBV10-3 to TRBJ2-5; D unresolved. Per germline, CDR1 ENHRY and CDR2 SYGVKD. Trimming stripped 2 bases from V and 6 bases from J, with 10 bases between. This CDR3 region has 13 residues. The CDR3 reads CAISEGTFQTQYF. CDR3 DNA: TGTGCCATCAGTGAGGGTACATTTCAGACCCAGTACTTC.

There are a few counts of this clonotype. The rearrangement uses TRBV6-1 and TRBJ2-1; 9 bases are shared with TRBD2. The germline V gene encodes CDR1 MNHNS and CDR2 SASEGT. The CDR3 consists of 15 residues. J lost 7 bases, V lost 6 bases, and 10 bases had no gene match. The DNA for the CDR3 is TGTGCCAGCAGGCGACTAGCGGAGCCCCTAAATGAGCAGTTCTTC. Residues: CASRRLAEPLNEQFF.

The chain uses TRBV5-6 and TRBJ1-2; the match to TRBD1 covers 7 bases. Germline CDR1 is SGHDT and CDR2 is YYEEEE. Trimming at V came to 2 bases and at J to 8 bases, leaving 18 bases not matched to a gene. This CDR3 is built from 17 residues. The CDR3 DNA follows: TGTGCCAGCAGCTTCGTCGCGTCTTGGGACAGTCGAATCGGCTACACCTTC. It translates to CASSFVASWDSRIGYTF.

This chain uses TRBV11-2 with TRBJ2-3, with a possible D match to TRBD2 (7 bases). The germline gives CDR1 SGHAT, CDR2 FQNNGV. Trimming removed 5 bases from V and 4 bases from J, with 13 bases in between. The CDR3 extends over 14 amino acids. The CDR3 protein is CASSRGGGSDTQYF. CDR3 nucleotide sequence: TGTGCCAGCAGCAGGGGGGGAGGGTCAGATACGCAGTATTTT.

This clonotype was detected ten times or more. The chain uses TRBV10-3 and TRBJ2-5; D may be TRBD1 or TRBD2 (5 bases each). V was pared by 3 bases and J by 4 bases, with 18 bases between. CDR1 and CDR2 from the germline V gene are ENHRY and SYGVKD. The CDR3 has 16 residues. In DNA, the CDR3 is TGTGCCATCAGTGACCCTGGGGGTCCAGCAGGAGAGACCCAGTACTTC. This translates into CAISDPGGPAGETQYF.